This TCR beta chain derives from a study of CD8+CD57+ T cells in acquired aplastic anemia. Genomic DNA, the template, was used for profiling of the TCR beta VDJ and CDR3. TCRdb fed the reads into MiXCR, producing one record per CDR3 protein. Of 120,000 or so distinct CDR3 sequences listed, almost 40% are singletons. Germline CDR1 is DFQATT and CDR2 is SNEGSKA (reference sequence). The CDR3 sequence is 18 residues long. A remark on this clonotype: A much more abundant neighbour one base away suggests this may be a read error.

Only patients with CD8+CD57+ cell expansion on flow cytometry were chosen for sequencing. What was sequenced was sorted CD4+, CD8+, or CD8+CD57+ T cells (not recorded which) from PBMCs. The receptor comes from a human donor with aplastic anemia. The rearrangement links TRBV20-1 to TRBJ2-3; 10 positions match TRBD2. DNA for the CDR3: TGCAGTGCTAGTAAACTAGCGGGGTCCGGAGAGGGGACAGGTACGCAGTATTTT. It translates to CSASKLAGSGEGTGTQYF.